These 9 T cell receptor beta chains came from one sample sequenced in a study of post-analysis software for immune sequencing data. Whole-study results and caveats: Included in a set of 5 or 6 TRBV segments more frequent in patients than controls were TRBV5-6, TRBV5-1 and TRBV20-1.

The antigens these receptors bind are not known. Built from TCR beta cDNA, the libraries had unique molecular identifiers in them. TCRdb fed the PCR reads into MiXCR, producing one record per CDR3 protein. The sample shows hundreds of thousands of distinct CDR3 sequences, approximately 60% of them seen only once. The specimen was blood. Receptors were obtained from a girl between 2 and 10 years old with multiple sclerosis.

The chain carries TRBV12-3 or TRBV12-4 and TRBJ2-7, with TRBD2 matching 8 bases. The CDR3 covers 14 residues. V shed 6 bases, J shed 1 base, and the junction held 5 bases outside the gene matches. CDR3 sequence (DNA): TGTGCCAGCAGCTCACTAGCGGAGTCCTACGAGCAGTACTTC. Translating it yields CASSSLAESYEQYF.

The table lists this clonotype with a few counts. The V and J genes are TRBV5-1 and TRBJ2-5; 7 bases are shared with TRBD1. The DNA end lines up better with TRBJ2-7; the J call may be wrong. Germline CDR1 reads SGHRS; CDR2 reads YFSETQ. The CDR3 extends over 14 amino acids. The CDR3 sequence is CASSLNDRVHEQYF. CDR3 nucleotide sequence: TGCGCCAGCAGTCTGAACGACAGGGTCCACGAGCAGTACTTC.

This clonotype was observed a handful of times. This chain connects TRBV7-6 to TRBJ1-5; no definite D call. The CDR3 totals 15 residues. Trimming pared 3 bases from V and 0 bases from J, leaving 9 bases between. Germline V CDR1 and CDR2: SGHVS, FNYEAQ. CDR3 sequence (DNA): TGTGCCAGCAGCTTTGACCTTGATAGCAATCAGCCCCAGCATTTT. Protein sequence: CASSFDLDSNQPQHF. Variable domain in full (rest from reference TRBV7-6 and TRBJ1-5): GAGVSQSPRYKVTKRGQDVALRCDPISGHVSLYWYRQALGQGPEFLTYFNYEAQQDKSGLPNDRFSAERPEGSISTLTIQRTEQRDSAMYRCASSFDLDSNQPQHFGDGTRLSIL.

This chain links TRBV13 with TRBJ2-7, with D possibly TRBD1 on 6 matching bases. Germline V lookup: CDR1 PRHDT, CDR2 FYEKMQ (reference sequence). V lost 5 bases to trimming and J lost 9 bases, with 17 bases between them. The CDR3 consists of 13 residues. CDR3 coding DNA: TGTGCCAGCAGCCGTAGGGGGTTAGACGGGCAGTACTTC. This translates into CASSRRGLDGQYF.

The V and J genes are TRBV6-6 and TRBJ1-5, with a possible D match to TRBD1 (5 bases). Germline CDR1 reads MNHNY; CDR2 reads SVGAGI (reference sequence). The germline V and J ends were trimmed by 2 bases and 0 bases, with 8 bases remaining between them. CDR3 length: 15 amino acids. Written as DNA, the CDR3 is TGTGCCAGCAGTTACGGGGGTGATAGCAATCAGCCCCAGCATTTT. Translated, it gives CASSYGGDSNQPQHF.

This clonotype was counted a single time. The chain recombines TRBV7-2 with TRBJ2-1; D ambiguous. Trimming shortened V by 5 bases and J by 1 base, and 15 bases separated the two germline ends. The germline V gene has CDR1 SGHTA and CDR2 FQGNSA. CDR3 length: 16 amino acids. This CDR3 is CASSPSDWQSYNEQFF. DNA for the CDR3: TGTGCCAGCAGCCCCTCCGACTGGCAGTCCTACAATGAGCAGTTCTTC.

This clonotype was detected a few times. The J gene is TRBJ2-5, the V gene TRBV29-1; D is possibly TRBD1 (5 bases). The germline V gene encodes CDR1 SQVTM and CDR2 ANQGSEA. Trimming cost V 2 bases and J 4 bases, with 8 bases left between them. This CDR3 is built from 12 residues. CDR3 DNA sequence: TGCAGCGTTGAAAGGGGCCTAGAGACCCAGTACTTC. Encoded protein: CSVERGLETQYF.

The chain links TRBV7-2 to TRBJ2-4; D may be TRBD1 or TRBD2 (5 bases each). The V end was cut by 1 base, the J end by 1 base, with 11 bases between. Germline CDR1 SGHTA, CDR2 FQGNSA. The CDR3 contains 16 residues. The CDR3 region has the DNA TGTGCCAGCAGCTTAGTGGGGGTATTGGCCAAAAACATTCAGTACTTC. This codes for CASSLVGVLAKNIQYF.

The chain is built from TRBV5-1 and TRBJ2-1; D unclear. The CDR3 totals 14 residues. V was trimmed by 1 base and J by 2 bases, leaving 7 bases between them. Germline V CDR1 and CDR2: SGHRS, YFSETQ. In nucleotides, the CDR3 is TGCGCCAGCAGCTTGAACGGGCCCTACAATGAGCAGTTCTTC. As protein: CASSLNGPYNEQFF.